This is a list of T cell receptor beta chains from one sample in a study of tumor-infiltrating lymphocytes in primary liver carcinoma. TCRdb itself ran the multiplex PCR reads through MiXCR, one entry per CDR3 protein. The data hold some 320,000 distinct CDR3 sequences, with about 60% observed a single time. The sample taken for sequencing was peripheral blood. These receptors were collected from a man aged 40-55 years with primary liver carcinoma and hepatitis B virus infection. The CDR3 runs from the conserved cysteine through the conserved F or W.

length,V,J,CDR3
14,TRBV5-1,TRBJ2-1,CASRPGPTGNEQFF
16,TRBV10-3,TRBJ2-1,CAISDTSGGSYNEQFF
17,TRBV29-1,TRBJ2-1,CSVEKILAMGISNEQFF
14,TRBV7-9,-,CASSWTGCTDTQHF
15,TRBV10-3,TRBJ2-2,CAIRPGGTNTGELLF
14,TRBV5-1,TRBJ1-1,CASTQWGVYTEAFF
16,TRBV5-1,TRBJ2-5,CASSWGGLAGKEAQYF
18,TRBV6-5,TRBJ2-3,CASNPLVPGRSSTDTQYF
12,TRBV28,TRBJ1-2,CASSDGLYGYTF
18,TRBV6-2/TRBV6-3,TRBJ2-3,CASRPALGQRESTDTQYF
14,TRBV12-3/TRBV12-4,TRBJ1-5,CASWDSYSNQPQHF
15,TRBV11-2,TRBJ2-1,CARSSLTGGYNEQFF
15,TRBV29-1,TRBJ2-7,CSVCRTGTSGCEQHF
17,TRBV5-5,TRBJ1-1,CASSLLGQRVLNTEAFF
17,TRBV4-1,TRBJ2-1,CASSQPDMGFSYNEQFF
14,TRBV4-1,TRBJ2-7,CASSPWEGADEQYF
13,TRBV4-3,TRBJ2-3,CASNQDRGDTQYF
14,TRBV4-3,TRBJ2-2,CANSQVGGTGELFF
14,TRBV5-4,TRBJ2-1,CASTGTGGYNEQFF
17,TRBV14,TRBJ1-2,CASSPAGLWTANYGYTF
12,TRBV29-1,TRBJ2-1,CGGDAHYNEQFF
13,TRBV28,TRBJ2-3,CASSLILRNTQYF
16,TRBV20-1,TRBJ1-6,CSARGGRTDYNSPLRF
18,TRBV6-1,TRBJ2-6,CASLLKPDREPGANVLTF
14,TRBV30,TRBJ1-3,CAWSSGTAGNTIYF
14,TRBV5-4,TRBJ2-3,CTSSSRGGTDTQYF
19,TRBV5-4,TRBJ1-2,CASSLAPPGQRGSNYGYTF
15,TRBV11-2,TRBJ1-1,CASGFGGAGATEVFF
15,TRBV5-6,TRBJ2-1,CASSSGTSRYNEQFF
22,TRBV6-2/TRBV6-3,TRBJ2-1,CASSLLIETWVLAGERVNEQFF
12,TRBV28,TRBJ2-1,CASSLVHNEQFF
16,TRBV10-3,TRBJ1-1,CVIGPSPGTGAFEAFF
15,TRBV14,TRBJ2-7,CASSLAGDISYEQYF
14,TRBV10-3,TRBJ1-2,CAAREQGASRGYTF
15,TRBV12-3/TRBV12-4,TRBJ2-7,CASSNRTGVVHEQYF
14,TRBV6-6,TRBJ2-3,CVSSLNRDTNTQYF
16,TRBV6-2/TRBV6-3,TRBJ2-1,CASSYPGLAVYNEQFF
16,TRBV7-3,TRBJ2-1,CASSFLGLAGGNEQFF
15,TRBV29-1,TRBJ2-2,CSVTGLAGEGGELFF
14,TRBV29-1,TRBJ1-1,CSVEGGWDPRIAFF
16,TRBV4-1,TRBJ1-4,CASGQGPGQGDEKLFF
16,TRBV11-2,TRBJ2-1,CASSLASGSHRDEQFF